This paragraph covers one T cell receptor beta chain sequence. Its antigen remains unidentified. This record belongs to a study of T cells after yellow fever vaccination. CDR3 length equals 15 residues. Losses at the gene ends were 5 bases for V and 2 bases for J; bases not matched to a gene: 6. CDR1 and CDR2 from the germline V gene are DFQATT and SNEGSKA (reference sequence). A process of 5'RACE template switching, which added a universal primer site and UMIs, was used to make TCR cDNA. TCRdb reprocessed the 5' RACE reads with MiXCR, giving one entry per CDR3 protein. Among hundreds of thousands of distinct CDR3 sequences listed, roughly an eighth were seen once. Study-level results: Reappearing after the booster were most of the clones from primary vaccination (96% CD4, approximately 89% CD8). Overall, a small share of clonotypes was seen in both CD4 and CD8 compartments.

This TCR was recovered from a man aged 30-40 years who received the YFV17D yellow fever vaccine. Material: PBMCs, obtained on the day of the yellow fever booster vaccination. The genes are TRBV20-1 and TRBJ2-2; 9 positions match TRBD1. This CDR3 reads CSAGPGQGNTGELFF. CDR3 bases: TGCAGTGCTGGTCCGGGACAGGGAAACACCGGGGAGCTGTTTTTT.